These 25 T cell receptor beta chains were all obtained from the same sample, sequenced in a study of cytomegalovirus exposure and HLA in healthy donors. Primers for the PCR totalled 60 Vbeta and 13 Jbeta. Profiling relied on immunoSEQ multiplex PCR, and the TCRdb table lists in-frame clones only, not all of them. The table has some 180,000 clones, about 78% seen once. Sequenced sample: PBMCs. These receptors were obtained from a woman aged 30 to 39 in good health and CMV-seronegative.

This clone was counted between two and nine times. The V gene is TRBV7-9, the J gene TRBJ2-1; 8 bases map to TRBD2. Germline-derived CDR1 and CDR2 are SEHNR and FQNEAQ (reference sequence). After removal of 4 bases from V and 0 bases from J, the junction contained 5 bases not matched to a gene. The CDR3 has 16 amino acids. Written as DNA, the CDR3 is TGTGCCAGCAGCTCAAAGCGGGGGAGCTCCTACAATGAGCAGTTCTTC. Translation: CASSSKRGSSYNEQFF.

The chain is built from TRBV2 and TRBJ2-3; TRBD2 matches at 11 bases. Unmatched junction bases numbered 9, after V lost 7 bases and J lost 3 bases. This CDR3 contains 16 residues. Germline V gives CDR1 SNHLY, CDR2 FYNNEI. The DNA for the CDR3 is TGTGCCAGCATTGGCTGGTGGACTAGCGGGACAGATACGCAGTATTTT. Its protein product is CASIGWWTSGTDTQYF.

The table lists this clone with a count of one. The chain couples TRBV11-2 to TRBJ2-2; TRBD2 is a possible D gene (6 bases). The CDR3 is 15 amino acids. Germline assignment: CDR1 SGHAT and CDR2 FQNNGV. V was trimmed by 3 bases and J by 4 bases, leaving 12 bases between them. The CDR3 DNA sequence: TGTGCCAGCAGCTTCCGGGAGAGGAGCACCGGGGAGCTGTTTTTT. Protein sequence: CASSFRERSTGELFF. The entire variable domain, with the rest obtained from reference TRBV11-2 and TRBJ2-2, is as follows: EAGVAQSPRYKIIEKRQSVAFWCNPISGHATLYWYQQILGQGPKLLIQFQNNGVVDDSQLPKDRFSAERLKGVDSTLKIQPAKLEDSAVYLCASSFRERSTGELFFGEGSRLTVL.

V usage is TRBV5-1 and J usage is TRBJ2-1; D call uncertain. The ends were cut back, 4 bases at V and 8 bases at J, with 19 bases in the middle. CDR3 size: 15 residues. Germline V gene data show CDR1 as SGHRS and CDR2 as YFSETQ. The CDR3, as DNA: TGCGCCAGCAGCCTTGACAACCCCCCCTGGGATGAGCAGTTCTTC. Translating it yields CASSLDNPPWDEQFF.

The genes are TRBV28 and TRBJ2-1; D possibly corresponds to TRBD2 (6 bases). V was cut by 6 bases and J by 8 bases, with 29 bases left in between. The germline gives CDR1 MDHEN, CDR2 SYDVKM. The CDR3 contains 18 residues. CDR3 sequence: CASSDNSGYLGPLHEQFF. In DNA form, the CDR3 reads TGTGCCAGCAGCGATAATAGCGGCTATCTCGGGCCCCTCCATGAGCAGTTCTTC.

The rearrangement links TRBV2 to TRBJ1-3, with 7 bases lining up with TRBD1. The germline gives CDR1 SNHLY, CDR2 FYNNEI. The length of the CDR3 is 17 residues. Losses at the gene ends were 6 bases for V and 0 bases for J; bases not matched to a gene: 11. This chain's CDR3 is CASSQNRGHASGNTIYF. The DNA for the CDR3 is TGTGCCAGCAGCCAAAACAGGGGACATGCCTCTGGAAACACCATATATTTT.

V and J are TRBV7-9 and TRBJ1-4; D is unresolved. This CDR3 region has 16 residues. V was shortened by 11 bases and J by 0 bases, with 19 bases between the two germline ends. Germline V gene sequence: CDR1 SEHNR, CDR2 FQNEAQ (reference sequence). The CDR3 region is CAAAKNIGATNEKLFF. The CDR3 DNA sequence: TGTGCCGCAGCAAAAAACATCGGGGCAACTAATGAAAAACTGTTTTTT.

This clone has a handful of counts. This chain uses TRBV19 with TRBJ1-3, with D possibly being TRBD1 (6 bases). The germline V gene has CDR1 LNHDA and CDR2 SQIVND (reference sequence). The V end was cut by 4 bases, the J end by 8 bases, with 15 bases between. The CDR3 covers 14 residues. CDR3: CASSTTRGVDTIYF. CDR3 nucleotides: TGTGCCAGTAGTACCACCAGGGGCGTCGACACCATATATTTT.

The J gene is TRBJ2-1, the V gene TRBV30; 8 positions agree with TRBD2. CDR3 size: 14 residues. V shed 5 bases and J 2 bases; nucleotides not matched to a gene: 5. From germline, CDR1 is GTSNPN and CDR2 SVGIG (reference sequence). The CDR3 DNA follows: TGTGCCTGGGCCACTAGCGGACCCTACAATGAGCAGTTCTTC. Protein product: CAWATSGPYNEQFF.

V usage is TRBV11-3 and J usage is TRBJ2-3, with D unresolved. V shed 5 bases and J shed 0 bases, with 9 bases lying between them. CDR1 SGHNT and CDR2 YENEEA come from the germline V gene. The length of the CDR3 is 14 residues. The CDR3: CASSAARSTDTQYF. The CDR3 DNA reads TGTGCCAGCAGCGCCGCCAGAAGCACAGATACGCAGTATTTT.

This chain links TRBV7-9 with TRBJ2-7, with a tentative D call TRBD2 (6 bases). Germline values: CDR1 SEHNR, CDR2 FQNEAQ (reference sequence). The V end lost 5 bases, the J end lost 0 bases, and 14 bases lay between the germline ends. The CDR3 has 15 residues. In nucleotides, the CDR3 is TGTGCCAGCAGCGTACGGACTACCAGCTCCTACGAGCAGTACTTC. This encodes CASSVRTTSSYEQYF.

The sample holds a few counts of this clone. The chain combines TRBV5-6 with TRBJ2-3, with 7 bases lining up with TRBD2. Germline V gene sequence: CDR1 SGHDT, CDR2 YYEEEE. The CDR3 contains 19 residues. V lost 2 bases, J lost 0 bases, and 15 bases stayed unmatched. CDR3 DNA sequence: TGTGCCAGCAGCTTCGGACCTAATCGGGCTAGCGGAAGCACAGATACGCAGTATTTT. Translation gives CASSFGPNRASGSTDTQYF. The full variable domain, with the rest looked up from reference TRBV5-6 and TRBJ2-3, is DAGVTQSPTHLIKTRGQQVTLRCSPKSGHDTVSWYQQALGQGPQFIFQYYEEEERQRGNFPDRFSGHQFPNYSSELNVNALLLGDSALYLCASSFGPNRASGSTDTQYFGPGTRLTVL.

The genes are TRBV5-1 and TRBJ1-1; the D gene is possibly TRBD1 (5 bases). V dropped 6 bases and J dropped 0 bases, with 18 bases sitting between them. The germline CDR1 and CDR2 sequences are SGHRS and YFSETQ. CDR3 length: 16 residues. The DNA of the CDR3 is TGCGCCAGCATACTTTCGACAGACTTTATGAACACTGAAGCTTTCTTT. The encoded protein is CASILSTDFMNTEAFF.

This clone turned up a few times. This chain links TRBV4-2 with TRBJ2-7, with D tentatively TRBD1 (6 bases). The length of the CDR3 is 15 residues. The V gene lost 7 bases and the J gene lost 5 bases, with 21 bases spanning the gap. Germline CDR1 LGHNA, CDR2 YNFKEQ. In DNA, the CDR3 is TGTGCCAGCACCGGAACACAGGGCGAGATCCACGAGCAGTACTTC. Protein: CASTGTQGEIHEQYF.

The table lists this clone with a few counts. The chain joins TRBV2 to TRBJ1-5, with TRBD1 matching 8 bases. Per germline, CDR1 SNHLY and CDR2 FYNNEI. This CDR3 has 13 amino acids. With V trimmed by 4 bases and J by 14 bases, 10 bases remained unmatched. For the CDR3, the DNA is TGTGCCAGCAGTGGGATGGACAGGGCGAAGGAGCATTTT. Amino acids: CASSGMDRAKEHF.

On this clone: The junction departs from germline at one end; a sequencing error may be responsible. The rearrangement links TRBV7-9 to TRBJ1-1; D is undetermined. Germline V gene sequence: CDR1 SEHNR, CDR2 FQNEAQ (reference sequence). The CDR3 totals 12 residues. The CDR3 DNA follows: TGTTCCAGCGTGCAGGTACACACTGAAGCTTTCTTT. It encodes CSSVQVHTEAFF.

The chain couples TRBV7-9 to TRBJ1-1, with TRBD1 identical over 9 bases. In germline, CDR1 is SEHNR, CDR2 FQNEAQ (reference sequence). There are 15 residues in the CDR3. Losses at the gene ends were 5 bases for V and 2 bases for J; bases not matched to a gene: 6. Here the CDR3 DNA reads TGTGCCAGCAGCCAACGACAGGGGGGAAACACTGAAGCTTTCTTT. Its translation: CASSQRQGGNTEAFF.

This clone appeared a few times. The gene calls are TRBV28 and TRBJ2-7, with TRBD2 matching 7 bases. J gave up 3 bases and V 5 bases, and 7 bases lay outside the gene matches. CDR1 is MDHEN, CDR2 SYDVKM, per germline. The CDR3 is made up of 14 amino acids. The CDR3 nucleotides are TGTGCCAGCAGTCCCCTAGCGGAGGGCTACGAGCAGTACTTC. This translates into CASSPLAEGYEQYF.

The chain employs TRBV7-7 and TRBJ2-2, with 9 bases aligning to TRBD1. The CDR3 totals 15 residues. After removal of 2 bases from V and 5 bases from J, the junction contained 3 bases not matched to a gene. Looked up from germline, CDR1 is SSHAT and CDR2 is FNYEAQ (reference sequence). CDR3 sequence reads: CASSLTTGGTGELFF. DNA of the CDR3: TGTGCCAGCAGCTTAACGACAGGGGGTACCGGGGAGCTGTTTTTT.

This clone was observed a few times. The chain is built from TRBV9 and TRBJ1-6; D perhaps matches TRBD1 (5 bases). This CDR3 region has 14 residues. Trimming removed 2 bases from V and 9 bases from J, with 12 bases in between. Germline-derived CDR1 and CDR2 are SGDLS and YYNGEE. CDR3 sequence (DNA): TGTGCCAGCAGCGTTGGGGACGGGGGTTCACCCCTCCACTTT. As protein: CASSVGDGGSPLHF.

This sequence joins TRBV2 and TRBJ1-1, with unresolved D. In germline, CDR1 is SNHLY, CDR2 FYNNEI. This CDR3 contains 14 residues. V was shortened by 6 bases and J by 0 bases, with 11 bases between the two germline ends. The CDR3 reads CASSYSYMNTEAFF. The CDR3, as DNA: TGTGCCAGCAGCTACAGTTACATGAACACTGAAGCTTTCTTT. Complete variable domain (other parts from reference TRBV2 and TRBJ1-1): EPEVTQTPSHQVTQMGQEVILRCVPISNHLYFYWYRQILGQKVEFLVSFYNNEISEKSEIFDDQFSVERPDGSNFTLKIRSTKLEDSAMYFCASSYSYMNTEAFFGQGTRLTVV.

The chain carries TRBV10-3 and TRBJ1-1; 8 bases match TRBD1. This CDR3 contains 14 residues. V lost 4 bases to trimming and J lost 3 bases; unmatched junction nucleotides: 4. Per the germline V gene, CDR1 is ENHRY and CDR2 is SYGVKD. CDR3: CAISAQGAYTEAFF. CDR3 nucleotide sequence: TGTGCCATCAGTGCCCAGGGGGCCTACACTGAAGCTTTCTTT.

The chain has TRBV28 and TRBJ1-1; 8 nucleotides agree with TRBD1. Germline loops: CDR1 MDHEN, CDR2 SYDVKM. The CDR3 totals 12 residues. V lost 8 bases to trimming and J lost 10 bases; unmatched junction nucleotides: 9. The DNA of the CDR3 is TGTGCCAGCGGACTGACAGGGGCAGGAGCTTTCTTT. Amino acids: CASGLTGAGAFF.

The V gene is TRBV19, the J gene TRBJ2-2; 7 bases are a match to TRBD2. Per the germline V gene, CDR1 is LNHDA and CDR2 is SQIVND (reference sequence). V was pared by 9 bases and J by 5 bases, with 9 bases of the junction left unmatched. This CDR3 has 14 amino acids. The CDR3 nucleotides read TGTGCCAGCCAAGCGGGAATCGGGACCGGGGAGCTGTTTTTT. Translation gives CASQAGIGTGELFF.

This chain connects TRBV5-4 to TRBJ2-5; TRBD1 is a possible D gene (6 bases). V was pared by 2 bases and J by 5 bases, with 7 bases between. CDR3 length equals 12 residues. Germline CDR1 is SGHNT and CDR2 is YYREEE (reference sequence). The CDR3, as DNA: TGTGCCAGCAGCTTAAGGGGGGAGACCCAGTACTTC. Translated: CASSLRGETQYF.